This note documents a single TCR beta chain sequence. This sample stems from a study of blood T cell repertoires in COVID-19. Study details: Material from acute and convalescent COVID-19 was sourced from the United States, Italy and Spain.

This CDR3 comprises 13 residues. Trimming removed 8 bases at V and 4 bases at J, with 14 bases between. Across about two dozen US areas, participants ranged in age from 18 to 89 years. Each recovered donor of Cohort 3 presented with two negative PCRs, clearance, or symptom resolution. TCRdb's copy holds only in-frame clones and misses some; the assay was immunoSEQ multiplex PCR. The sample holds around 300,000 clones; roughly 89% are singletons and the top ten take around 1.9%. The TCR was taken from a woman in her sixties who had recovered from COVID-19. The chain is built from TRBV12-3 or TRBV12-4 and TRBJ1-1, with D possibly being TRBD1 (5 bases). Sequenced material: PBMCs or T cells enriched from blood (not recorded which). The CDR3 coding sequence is TGTGCCAGCGCCGAGCAGGGTACCACTGAAGCTTTCTTT. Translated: CASAEQGTTEAFF.